One sample yielded the 17 T cell receptor beta chains listed below, sequenced in a study of cytomegalovirus exposure and HLA in healthy donors. The table came from immunoSEQ multiplex PCR; TCRdb's copy has only in-frame clones and leaves some out. The sample comprises some 100,000 clones, about nine tenths of which are singletons, and about 2% rests with the top ten. Sequencing was carried out using PBMCs. Receptors were obtained from a woman between 18 and 29 years old in good health and CMV-seronegative.

This clone was detected only once. The chain combines TRBV6-1 with TRBJ2-1; the D is unclear. The germline V gene has CDR1 MNHNS and CDR2 SASEGT. This CDR3 contains 14 residues. V dropped 6 bases and J dropped 3 bases, with 12 bases sitting between them. The CDR3 spells CASSLLRNYNEQFF. The DNA of the CDR3 is TGTGCCAGCAGCCTGCTACGTAACTACAATGAGCAGTTCTTC.

The rearrangement uses TRBV7-2 and TRBJ2-2; D is perhaps TRBD2 (6 bases). Trimming removed 2 bases from V and 6 bases from J, with 16 bases in between. The CDR3 spans 16 residues. Germline CDR1 SGHTA, CDR2 FQGNSA. The CDR3 is CASSLRGIGVSGELFF. In DNA form, the CDR3 reads TGTGCCAGCAGCTTACGGGGGATCGGGGTTTCCGGGGAGCTGTTTTTT.

J is TRBJ1-1 and V is TRBV4-1; unclear D gene. In germline, CDR1 is MGHRA, CDR2 YSYEKL. The CDR3 contains 12 residues. The V end lost 1 base, the J end lost 6 bases, and 6 bases lay between the germline ends. The CDR3: CASSQVASEAFF. CDR3 in DNA: TGCGCCAGCAGCCAAGTGGCATCTGAAGCTTTCTTT.

The chain recombines TRBV30 with TRBJ1-5, with D hard to call. The CDR3 contains 13 residues. V was trimmed by 3 bases and J by 3 bases, leaving 9 bases between them. The germline V gene has CDR1 GTSNPN and CDR2 SVGIG (reference sequence). The CDR3 is CAWSETPNQPQHF. As DNA, the CDR3 is TGTGCCTGGAGCGAAACACCCAATCAGCCCCAGCATTTT.

The gene calls are TRBV5-1 and TRBJ2-2, with 9 bases fitting TRBD1. Germline CDR1 reads SGHRS; CDR2 reads YFSETQ. Germline trimming cut 2 bases from V and 0 bases from J; bases unmatched to any gene: 2. The CDR3 has 16 residues. DNA of the CDR3: TGCGCCAGCAGCTTCCGGGACAGGGCGAACACCGGGGAGCTGTTTTTT. Encoded protein: CASSFRDRANTGELFF.

The chain links TRBV4-3 to TRBJ2-3; 9 bases align to TRBD1. Germline CDR1 reads LGHNA; CDR2 reads YSLEER. The CDR3 extends over 19 amino acids. The J segment lost 4 bases and the V segment lost 2 bases, leaving 16 bases of the junction unmatched. CDR3 region: CASSQLPGQGLKGADTQYF. In nucleotides, the CDR3 is TGCGCCAGCAGCCAACTCCCGGGACAGGGATTGAAGGGCGCAGATACGCAGTATTTT.

The chain links TRBV5-6 to TRBJ2-7, with TRBD2 matching 9 bases. Germline trimming cut 0 bases from V and 0 bases from J; bases unmatched to any gene: 4. The CDR3 contains 16 residues. Germline V gives CDR1 SGHDT, CDR2 YYEEEE. The CDR3 DNA is TGTGCCAGCAGCTTGGCCCTAGCGGGATTCTCCTACGAGCAGTACTTC. Translation: CASSLALAGFSYEQYF.

This chain joins TRBV7-2 and TRBJ1-5; tentative D call: TRBD1 (5 bases). Trimming cost V 1 base and J 3 bases, with 10 bases left between them. The CDR3 totals 15 residues. CDR1 is SGHTA and CDR2 is FQGNSA in the germline V gene. The CDR3 loop is CASSLGRQNNQPQHF. CDR3 coding DNA: TGTGCCAGCAGCTTAGGAAGACAGAACAATCAGCCCCAGCATTTT.

The chain recombines TRBV30 with TRBJ1-3, with 7 bases that match TRBD1. Per germline, CDR1 GTSNPN and CDR2 SVGIG (reference sequence). V lost 5 bases and J lost 0; bases outside the gene matches: 4. The CDR3 extends over 14 amino acids. CDR3: CAWEQGTSGNTIYF. In DNA form, the CDR3 reads TGTGCCTGGGAACAGGGGACCTCTGGAAACACCATATATTTT.

The chain joins TRBV11-2 to TRBJ2-2; 7 bases are a match to TRBD1. This CDR3 contains 14 residues. Germline CDR1 SGHAT, CDR2 FQNNGV. V was clipped by 6 bases and J by 6 bases; unmatched bases: 7. This CDR3 is CASRTRQGPGELFF. The CDR3 DNA reads TGTGCCAGCAGAACAAGACAGGGTCCCGGGGAGCTGTTTTTT.

V gene TRBV14 combines with J gene TRBJ2-7; 9 nucleotides align to TRBD2. There are 13 residues in the CDR3. Germline V gene lookup returns CDR1 SGHDN and CDR2 FVKESK. Unmatched junction bases numbered 7, after V lost 7 bases and J lost 6 bases. CDR3 in amino acids: CASKRREGLEQYF. The CDR3 DNA reads TGTGCCAGCAAAAGGCGGGAGGGCCTCGAGCAGTACTTC.

The chain joins TRBV30 to TRBJ2-3; 7 bases map to TRBD2. The V gene's germline CDR1 is GTSNPN and CDR2 SVGIG (reference sequence). With V trimmed by 3 bases and J by 10 bases, 10 bases remained unmatched. This CDR3 region has 13 residues. The CDR3 sequence is CAWSTSGTSSQYF. In DNA form, the CDR3 reads TGTGCCTGGAGCACAAGCGGGACGAGTTCGCAGTATTTT.

The gene calls are TRBV4-3 and TRBJ2-3; no reliable D call. Trimming stripped 1 base from V and 4 bases from J, with 9 bases between. This CDR3 spans 14 amino acids. Germline-derived CDR1 and CDR2 are LGHNA and YSLEER. The CDR3 region is CASSQGYNPDTQYF. The CDR3 DNA reads TGCGCCAGCAGCCAAGGCTATAACCCAGATACGCAGTATTTT.

The rearrangement uses TRBV6-1 and TRBJ1-1, with 9 bases lining up with TRBD1. After removal of 2 bases from V and 1 base from J, the junction contained 5 bases not matched to a gene. From germline, CDR1 is MNHNS and CDR2 SASEGT. CDR3 length equals 16 residues. The CDR3 loop reads CASSETGQGPNTEAFF. DNA of the CDR3: TGTGCCAGCAGTGAAACAGGACAGGGGCCGAACACTGAAGCTTTCTTT.

The chain links TRBV5-1 to TRBJ2-3, with 10 bases matching TRBD2. J lost 4 bases, V lost 4 bases, and 6 bases had no gene match. The CDR3 extends over 15 amino acids. Germline assignment: CDR1 SGHRS and CDR2 YFSETQ. CDR3 sequence: CASSGRTSGADTQYF. In nucleotides, the CDR3 is TGCGCCAGCAGCGGTCGGACTAGCGGTGCAGATACGCAGTATTTT. Looking up the rest from reference TRBV5-1 and TRBJ2-3 gives the full variable domain: KAGVTQTPRYLIKTRGQQVTLSCSPISGHRSVSWYQQTPGQGLQFLFEYFSETQRNKGNFPGRFSGRQFSNSRSEMNVSTLELGDSALYLCASSGRTSGADTQYFGPGTRLTVL.

This sequence joins TRBV7-2 and TRBJ1-3, with 7 bases aligning to TRBD1. The V and J ends lost 1 base and 2 bases, in that order; junction bases with no gene match: 8. CDR3 length equals 17 residues. Germline V gives CDR1 SGHTA, CDR2 FQGNSA. DNA for the CDR3: TGTGCCAGCAGCTTAGTCGGGACGACAGGGCCTGGAAACACCATATATTTT. It is translated as CASSLVGTTGPGNTIYF.

This clone was seen a single time. The chain combines TRBV4-1 with TRBJ2-2; maybe TRBD2 (5 bases). The CDR3 is made up of 14 amino acids. The germline V and J ends were trimmed by 3 bases and 7 bases, with 12 bases remaining between them. The germline gives CDR1 MGHRA, CDR2 YSYEKL. Here the CDR3 reads CASSHSEVDGELFF. In DNA, the CDR3 is TGCGCCAGCAGCCATTCGGAGGTAGACGGGGAGCTGTTTTTT.